These 18 T cell receptor beta chains were sequenced from one sample in a study of blood T cell repertoires in COVID-19. Using immunoSEQ multiplex PCR, the repertoire was profiled, and TCRdb retains in-frame clones only, with some absent. The repertoire holds 350,000 or so clones, with more than 75% as singletons. The sample taken for sequencing was peripheral blood. Source of these receptors: a woman in her twenties or thirties with COVID-19, enrolled during active disease.

This clone was picked up a small number of times. The chain recombines TRBV7-9 with TRBJ2-1; no reliable D call. The germline gives CDR1 SEHNR, CDR2 FQNEAQ (reference sequence). V was pared by 3 bases and J by 0 bases, with 9 bases between. This CDR3 contains 15 residues. CDR3 amino acids: CASSFSVGSYNEQFF. The CDR3 DNA sequence: TGTGCCAGCAGCTTCAGCGTAGGCTCCTACAATGAGCAGTTCTTC.

The V gene is TRBV28, the J gene TRBJ2-1; 10 nucleotides align to TRBD2. This CDR3 spans 16 amino acids. Germline CDR1 is MDHEN and CDR2 is SYDVKM. J was trimmed by 2 bases and V by 5 bases; bases with no gene match: 6. CDR3 sequence: CASSPIAGGPYNEQFF. CDR3 coding DNA: TGTGCCAGCAGTCCTATAGCGGGAGGCCCCTACAATGAGCAGTTCTTC.

The chain is built from TRBV7-8 and TRBJ2-1; possibly TRBD1 for D (6 bases). From germline, CDR1 is SGHVS and CDR2 FQNEAQ. This CDR3 is built from 12 residues. Trimming removed 5 bases from V and 7 bases from J, with 9 bases in between. The CDR3 region has the DNA TGTGCCAGCAGCCCCGGGACAAATGAGCAGTTCTTC. Amino acids: CASSPGTNEQFF. Full variable domain (missing parts from reference TRBV7-8 and TRBJ2-1): GAGVSQSPRYKVAKRGQDVALRCDPISGHVSLFWYQQALGQGPEFLTYFQNEAQLDKSGLPSDRFFAERPEGSVSTLKIQRTQQEDSAVYLCASSPGTNEQFFGPGTRLTVL.

V usage is TRBV20-1 and J usage is TRBJ1-1; D is ambiguous. Germline V gene data show CDR1 as DFQATT and CDR2 as SNEGSKA (reference sequence). The length of the CDR3 is 11 residues. Trimming took 3 bases from V and 2 from J, leaving 4 bases between them. CDR3 loop: CSARRNTEAFF. The CDR3 nucleotides read TGCAGTGCTAGGCGAAACACTGAAGCTTTCTTT.

The rearrangement joins TRBV15 to TRBJ2-7, with D maybe TRBD1 (6 bases). CDR3 length: 14 residues. Germline assignment: CDR1 LNHNV and CDR2 YYDKDF (reference sequence). V shed 5 bases and J shed 3 bases, with 14 bases lying between them. Here the CDR3 DNA reads TGTGCCACCAGCGCCAGCGTAGGGGGCTACGAGCAGTACTTC. Translation: CATSASVGGYEQYF.

This clone was detected once. The chain is built from TRBV4-1 and TRBJ1-1; D is undetermined. Germline-derived CDR1 and CDR2 are MGHRA and YSYEKL. There are 16 residues in the CDR3. V was pared by 1 base and J by 3 bases, with 15 bases between. The CDR3 spells CASSQASTAGDTEAFF. For the CDR3, the DNA is TGCGCCAGCAGCCAAGCATCAACAGCCGGTGACACTGAAGCTTTCTTT.

The DNA of the CDR3 is TGTGCCACCAGCAGAGATAGCGGGAGTTACAATGAGCAGTTCTTC. Residues: CATSRDSGSYNEQFF. The chain carries TRBV15 and TRBJ2-1; TRBD2 aligns across 9 bases. Germline V CDR1 and CDR2: LNHNV, YYDKDF (reference sequence). The ends lost 0 bases at V and 4 bases at J; junction bases unmatched: 1. The CDR3 spans 15 residues.

This chain joins TRBV2 and TRBJ1-6, with 7 bases matching TRBD1. Per germline, CDR1 SNHLY and CDR2 FYNNEI. The CDR3 runs to 14 residues. The junction had 8 bases not matched to a gene; V was cut back by 8 bases and J by 7 bases. The CDR3, as DNA: TGTGCCAGCGGTACGAGACAGGGAAATTCACCCCTCCACTTT. Translation: CASGTRQGNSPLHF. Using reference TRBV2 and TRBJ1-6 for the parts outside the CDR3, the full variable domain is EPEVTQTPSHQVTQMGQEVILRCVPISNHLYFYWYRQILGQKVEFLVSFYNNEISEKSEIFDDQFSVERPDGSNFTLKIRSTKLEDSAMYFCASGTRQGNSPLHFGNGTRLTVT.

The J gene is TRBJ1-4, the V gene TRBV28; a possible D gene is TRBD1 (6 bases). The V end lost 4 bases, the J end lost 7 bases, and 10 bases lay between the germline ends. The CDR3 is 13 amino acids. Germline lookup yields CDR1 MDHEN and CDR2 SYDVKM. This chain's CDR3 is CASSSRDIEKLFF. Written as DNA, the CDR3 is TGTGCCAGCAGTTCCCGGGACATTGAAAAACTGTTTTTT.

This clone was recorded a few times. J is TRBJ2-1 and V is TRBV3-1 (or the pseudogene TRBV3-2); possibly TRBD2 for D (5 bases). Germline-derived CDR1 and CDR2 are LGHDT and YNNKEL (reference sequence). Trimming took off 0 bases at V and 0 bases at J, with 9 bases between the two ends. The CDR3 length is 16 residues. Here the CDR3 DNA reads TGTGCCAGCAGCCAAGAAGTGAGGGACTCCTACAATGAGCAGTTCTTC. Translated: CASSQEVRDSYNEQFF.

This clone was found many times. The V call is TRBV7-3, the J call TRBJ2-2; TRBD2 might be the D (6 bases). The CDR3 loop spans 14 amino acids. V was cut by 4 bases and J by 9 bases, with 15 bases left in between. Germline V gene lookup returns CDR1 SGHTA and CDR2 FQGTGA. The chain's CDR3 is CASSSTVGGRELFF. CDR3 nucleotide sequence: TGTGCCAGCAGCTCTACCGTGGGAGGTCGGGAGCTGTTTTTT.

This clone turned up a few times. This chain links TRBV2 with TRBJ1-5, with D possibly TRBD1 on 5 matching bases. Looked up from germline, CDR1 is SNHLY and CDR2 is FYNNEI. V lost 11 bases and J 9 bases, leaving 20 bases between the germline ends. The CDR3 spans 13 residues. This CDR3 reads CAGSGTLIGPQHF. In DNA form, the CDR3 reads TGTGCCGGCTCGGGGACTTTAATAGGGCCCCAGCATTTT.

This rearrangement joins TRBV7-3 to TRBJ1-6; D not resolved. The V and J ends lost 2 bases and 9 bases respectively, with 8 bases between them. The V gene's germline CDR1 is SGHTA and CDR2 FQGTGA. The CDR3 totals 13 residues. CDR3 DNA sequence: TGTGCCAGCAGCTTATATCCGAGTTCACCCCTCCACTTT. This sequence encodes CASSLYPSSPLHF.

This chain's CDR3 is CASSVGASYEQYF. The CDR3 region has the DNA TGTGCCAGCAGCGTAGGAGCATCCTACGAGCAGTACTTC. The chain combines TRBV9 with TRBJ2-7; D gene uncertain. CDR3 length: 13 residues. Trimming stripped 0 bases from V and 1 base from J, with 5 bases between. CDR1 is SGDLS and CDR2 is YYNGEE in the germline V gene. The full variable domain, rest sourced from reference TRBV9 and TRBJ2-7, is DSGVTQTPKHLITATGQRVTLRCSPRSGDLSVYWYQQSLDQGLQFLIQYYNGEERAKGNILERFSAQQFPDLHSELNLSSLELGDSALYFCASSVGASYEQYFGPGTRLTVT.

The chain is built from TRBV7-6 and TRBJ2-1; TRBD1 is a possible D gene (6 bases). The V gene lost 6 bases and the J gene lost 6 bases, with 12 bases spanning the gap. Per the germline V gene, CDR1 is SGHVS and CDR2 is FNYEAQ. This CDR3 region has 13 residues. The CDR3 DNA reads as TGTGCCAGCAGTCCCCGGGACACCAATGAGCAGTTCTTC. Protein sequence: CASSPRDTNEQFF.

The genes are TRBV4-2 and TRBJ2-7; 8 bases fit TRBD2. CDR3 length: 15 amino acids. V shed 1 base, J shed 3 bases, and the junction held 5 bases outside the gene matches. In germline, CDR1 is LGHNA, CDR2 YNFKEQ. The chain's CDR3 is CASSQALSGIYEQYF. DNA for the CDR3: TGTGCCAGCAGCCAAGCCCTTAGCGGGATCTACGAGCAGTACTTC.

In the case of this clone: Other DNA sequences of this sample code for an identical CDR3. This rearrangement joins TRBV7-2 to TRBJ2-5; D ambiguous. Germline loops: CDR1 SGHTA, CDR2 FQGNSA. The CDR3 is made up of 13 amino acids. The V gene lost 1 base and the J gene lost 3 bases, with 6 bases spanning the gap. CDR3 bases: TGTGCCAGCAGCTTAGGTCCCGAAGAGACCCAGTACTTC. Its protein product is CASSLGPEETQYF.

This clone showed up just once. The junction and the germline gene differ at one end; a read error may be behind it. The J gene is TRBJ1-6, the V gene TRBV6-5, with 9 positions matching TRBD1. The CDR3 length is 13 residues. Germline CDR1 MNHEY, CDR2 SVGAGI. The CDR3 sequence: CASSYTPQGAHQF. CDR3 nucleotide sequence: TGTGCCAGCAGTTACACCCCACAGGGGGCCCATCAATTT.